The TCR beta chain under discussion was sequenced for a study of OX40 agonist ivuxolimab in advanced cancers. Turning to the study itself: Ivuxolimab is a fully human IgG2 antibody that activates OX40 (CD134). The study gave patients intravenous ivuxolimab at 0.01 to 10 mg/kg every 2 weeks.

In germline, CDR1 is MNHEY, CDR2 SVGAGI. Trimming cost V 2 bases and J 5 bases; bases outside gene matches: 10. The CDR3 totals 16 residues. Study findings and constraints: Determination of antigen specificity was not performed for the expanded peripheral T cells. CD4+ and CD8+ T cells in blood underwent clonal expansion by week 6 at 0.1 to 3.0 mg/kg.

On this clone itself: The antigen remains unidentified.

Produced via immunoSEQ multiplex PCR; TCRdb's table is partial and in-frame only. The table includes about 77,000 clones, less than 90% detected once. V usage is TRBV6-5 and J usage is TRBJ2-5; 8 nucleotides agree with TRBD1. This specimen was CD4+ or CD8+ T cells sorted from blood, taken in a trial of the OX40 agonist ivuxolimab. This clonotype originated in an adult with an advanced solid tumor such as melanoma, head and neck, liver or kidney cancer. This CDR3 reads CASSYPGGSGRETQYF. The CDR3 DNA is TGTGCCAGCAGTTACCCAGGGGGCAGTGGCCGGGAGACCCAGTACTTC.